Listed below are T cell receptor beta chains from one sample, sequenced in a study of blood T cell repertoires in COVID-19. Method: immunoSEQ multiplex PCR; TCRdb's copy keeps in-frame clones and lacks some. The data show approximately 230,000 clones, around 80% seen once. Sequencing used peripheral blood. These receptors came from an elderly man with acute or convalescent COVID-19. Both conserved end residues are part of each CDR3. Fields, in order: clone size, D gene, J gene, V gene, CDR3 length, CDR3 DNA, CDR3 protein. D genes are given only for firm matches. Size is stated for part of the rows, as once, few or many counts, or as a class when the clone is expanded.

NA NA TRBJ2-1 TRBV5-1 13 TGCGCCAGCAGCTTGAGTAGTTTCGCCGTGCAGTTCTTC CASSLSSFAVQFF
NA TRBD2 TRBJ2-2 TRBV2 17 TGTGCCAGCATCTTGATGGGGCTAGCGGGAAACACCGGGGAGCTGTTTTTT CASILMGLAGNTGELFF
NA TRBD2 TRBJ2-2 TRBV11-3 15 TGTGCCAGCAGCTTCCGGGAGGGCCACACCGGGGAGCTGTTTTTT CASSFREGHTGELFF
NA TRBD1 TRBJ2-1 TRBV29-1 15 TGCAGCGTTGAAGGACAGGGGGCGTCCTACAATGAGCAGTTCTTC CSVEGQGASYNEQFF
NA TRBD2 TRBJ2-5 TRBV14 16 TGTGCCAGCAGCCTGGGACTAGCGGGGCATCAAGAGACCCAGTACTTC CASSLGLAGHQETQYF
NA TRBD1 TRBJ2-2 TRBV6-5 14 TGTGCCAGCAGGGACAGGGGGAACACCGGGGAGCTGTTTTTT CASRDRGNTGELFF
NA TRBD1 TRBJ1-5 TRBV19 15 TGTGCCAGTAGTGCTGACAGGGGAGCAAATCAGCCCCAGCATTTT CASSADRGANQPQHF
NA NA TRBJ2-7 TRBV5-4 14 TGTGCCAGCAACTTAGCGGTTAGCTCCTACGAGCAGTACTTC CASNLAVSSYEQYF
few TRBD1 TRBJ1-6 TRBV28 14 TGTGCCAGCAGCACCACAGGGGAGAATTCACCCCTCCACTTT CASSTTGENSPLHF
NA TRBD2 TRBJ2-3 TRBV24-1 14 TGTGCCACCAGGAGCGGGGTCAGCACAGATACGCAGTATTTT CATRSGVSTDTQYF
NA NA TRBJ2-6 TRBV28 15 TGTGCCAGCAGTTTTTCAGGCCCTGGGGCCAACGTCCTGACTTTC CASSFSGPGANVLTF
NA NA TRBJ2-7 TRBV10-2 13 TGCGCCAGCAGTGAGAGGCAGGGCTACGAGCAGTACTTC CASSERQGYEQYF
NA TRBD1 TRBJ2-7 TRBV5-1 13 TGCGCCAGTTCCGGGACAGGGGTCTACGAGCAGTACTTC CASSGTGVYEQYF
NA NA TRBJ2-5 TRBV2 12 TGTGCCAGCAGGGAGGGGTGGGAGACCCAGTACTTC CASREGWETQYF
NA NA TRBJ2-5 TRBV7-2 14 TGTGCCAGCAGCTTAATGGAGGGGGGGGAGACCCAGTACTTC CASSLMEGGETQYF
NA TRBD1 TRBJ2-5 TRBV10-3 16 TGTGCCATCAGTGGGTCCGGGACAGAATACCAAGAGACCCAGTACTTC CAISGSGTEYQETQYF
NA NA TRBJ1-3 TRBV3-1/TRBV3-2 15 TGTGCCAGCAGCCAAGCAGGGCGCTCTGGAAACACCATATATTTT CASSQAGRSGNTIYF
NA NA TRBJ2-2 TRBV19 19 TGTGCCAGTAGTATCTTAAGGTTGAGGCAGAACTATAACACCGGGGAGCTGTTTTTT CASSILRLRQNYNTGELFF
NA TRBD1 TRBJ1-2 TRBV28 13 TGTGCCAGCAGTTCAACAGGGGTTGACGGCTACACCTTC CASSSTGVDGYTF
NA TRBD1 TRBJ1-6 TRBV28 16 TGTGCCAGCAGTCCCCCAGGGGGGAGGCCTAATTCACCCCTCCACTTT CASSPPGGRPNSPLHF
NA TRBD1 TRBJ2-7 TRBV2 15 TGTGCCAGCAGTCCCCGGACAGGCTCTCCCTACGAGCAGTACTTC CASSPRTGSPYEQYF
NA NA TRBJ1-6 TRBV6-1 18 TGTGCCAGCAGTGAAGTTCCAGGACTTAGCTCCTATAATTCACCCCTCCACTTT CASSEVPGLSSYNSPLHF
NA TRBD1 TRBJ1-4 TRBV28 19 TGTGCCAGCAGTTTAAACCCCGGGACAGGGGACGTTGGGTATGAAAAACTGTTTTTT CASSLNPGTGDVGYEKLFF
NA NA TRBJ2-2 TRBV24-1 14 TGTGCCACCAGTGAACCCAGGGTCACCGGGGAGCTGTTTTTT CATSEPRVTGELFF
once NA TRBJ1-3 TRBV5-1 14 TGCGCCAGCAGCGACCCCTCGGGAGGAAACACCATATATTTT CASSDPSGGNTIYF
NA NA TRBJ2-3 TRBV5-1 14 TGCGCCAGCAGCTTAGGCAGGGCGACAGATACGCAGTATTTT CASSLGRATDTQYF
NA NA TRBJ1-4 TRBV5-6 13 TGTGCCAGCAGTGGGGGGAGAAATGAAAAACTGTTTTTT CASSGGRNEKLFF
NA TRBD1 TRBJ1-4 TRBV5-1 15 TGCGCCACCAAAGGGACAGGGGCAGCTAATGAAAAACTGTTTTTT CATKGTGAANEKLFF
NA NA TRBJ2-2 TRBV7-3 13 TGTGCCAGCAGCTCGACTTACACCGGGGAGCTGTTTTTT CASSSTYTGELFF
NA NA TRBJ1-1 TRBV2 13 TGTGCCCGCGCGGCGGGGGGGGGAGGCAAAGCTTTCTTT CARAAGGGGKAFF
NA TRBD1 TRBJ2-5 TRBV19 15 TGTGCCAGTAGCCACCGACAGGGAATGGTCGAGACCCAGTACTTC CASSHRQGMVETQYF
NA NA TRBJ2-7 TRBV5-1 14 TGCGCCAGCAGGGAACAGGGACCGGGCTACGAGCAGTACTTC CASREQGPGYEQYF
NA NA TRBJ1-2 TRBV11-2 13 TGTGCCAGCAGCTTATCTCCTAACTATGGCTACACCTTC CASSLSPNYGYTF
NA NA TRBJ1-5 TRBV10-3 17 TGTGCCATCAGTGACACCCGGCAGGCTTATAGCAATCAGCCCCAGCATTTT CAISDTRQAYSNQPQHF
NA TRBD1 TRBJ2-7 TRBV18 14 TGTGCCAGCTCACCACGAGGGACAGGGGACGAGCAGTACTTC CASSPRGTGDEQYF
NA NA TRBJ1-2 TRBV2 14 TGTGCCAGCAGTGCAGGGCCTGGTACCTATGGCTACACCTTC CASSAGPGTYGYTF
NA NA TRBJ2-1 TRBV5-1 17 TGCGCCAGCAGCACAGCCCCGGATAGACCCCGTTACAATGAGCAGTTCTTC CASSTAPDRPRYNEQFF
once NA TRBJ1-1 TRBV9 14 TGTGCCAGCAGCCCCCTTGGCAGCGGGACTGAAGCTTTCTTT CASSPLGSGTEAFF
NA NA TRBJ1-2 TRBV6-5 15 TGTGCCAGCAGTTACTCGAGGGAGGCTAACTATGGCTACACCTTC CASSYSREANYGYTF
NA NA TRBJ1-3 TRBV2 13 TGTGCCAGCTCCATGGACTCAGTCGACACCATATATTTT CASSMDSVDTIYF
once NA TRBJ2-5 TRBV21-1 15 TGTGCCAGCAGCAGAGCCTTGGGGCTGGGGGAGACCCAGTACTTC CASSRALGLGETQYF
NA NA TRBJ2-3 TRBV9 14 TGTGCCAGCAGCTTTGGACTTGTCCCAGATACGCAGTATTTT CASSFGLVPDTQYF
NA NA TRBJ2-2 TRBV14 14 TGTGCCAGCAGAGTGGGACAGAACACCGGGGAGCTGTTTTTT CASRVGQNTGELFF
NA NA TRBJ2-5 TRBV5-1 15 TGCGCCAGCAGCTTGGCGAGGACAGCCGGGGAGACCCAGTACTTC CASSLARTAGETQYF
NA TRBD1 TRBJ2-3 TRBV6-5 15 TGTGCCAGCAGGCAGACAGGGGTGGAGACAGATACGCAGTATTTT CASRQTGVETDTQYF
NA TRBD1 TRBJ2-7 TRBV6-5 14 TGTGCCAGCGGGACAGCCCTCTCCCTCTACGAGCAGTACTTC CASGTALSLYEQYF
NA TRBD1 TRBJ1-2 TRBV19 13 TGTGCCAGCCGCGCTCAGGGGGAGAAAGGCTACACCTTC CASRAQGEKGYTF
NA TRBD2 TRBJ2-3 TRBV24-1 15 TGTGCCACCACCGGGACTAGCGGGGGGCCAGGAACGCAGTATTTT CATTGTSGGPGTQYF
NA NA TRBJ1-1 TRBV6-5 13 TGTGCCAGCAGGAATCTCGGGAACACTGAAGCTTTCTTT CASRNLGNTEAFF
NA TRBD2 TRBJ2-1 TRBV11-2 15 TGTGCCAGCAGCTCCGGGACTAGCGGGAGGGGTGAGCAGTTCTTC CASSSGTSGRGEQFF
NA NA TRBJ2-3 TRBV18 13 TGTGCCAGCTCACCAGGGCAATCAGATACGCAGTATTTT CASSPGQSDTQYF
NA NA TRBJ2-7 TRBV7-9 14 TGTGCCAGCAGCTTTTGGGGCCTCGACTACGAGCAGTACTTC CASSFWGLDYEQYF
NA NA TRBJ1-1 TRBV7-9 12 TGTGCCAGCAGCTCTATATCCACTGAAGCTTTCTTT CASSSISTEAFF
NA TRBD2 TRBJ2-7 TRBV7-9 16 TGTGCCAGCAGCTTCGGGACTAGCGGGAGCCTCTACGAGCAGTACTTC CASSFGTSGSLYEQYF